Listed here is a single T cell receptor beta chain. Its cognate antigen is unknown. The junction departs from germline at one end; a sequencing error may be responsible. In TCRdb, the RT-PCR reads were re-called with MiXCR into one record per CDR3 protein. This table has 290,000 or so distinct CDR3 sequences, roughly 22% appearing once. The sample is drawn from a study of response to subunit inactivated influenza vaccine. Study-wide results and limits: Few new T cells, the authors suggested, are recruited by each seasonal influenza vaccination.

The CDR3 runs to 13 residues. Germline V gene sequence: CDR1 DFQATT, CDR2 SNEGSKA (reference sequence). This chain links TRBV20-1 with TRBJ1-6; 7 bases align to TRBD1. This receptor was identified in a man between 50 and 75 years old who received an inactivated influenza vaccine. This specimen was PBMCs from blood, taken approximately 20 months after vaccination. CDR3 bases: TGCAGTGCCATTGACAGGGCCTATTCACCCCTCCAATTT. Encoded protein: CSAIDRAYSPLQF.